The present entry profiles one T cell receptor beta chain with its context. Antigen specificity is unknown. The record originates from a study of cytomegalovirus exposure and HLA in healthy donors. The overall study: For the 300 to 450 genotyped donors, approximately 82% fell within the Caucasian-associated ancestry cluster. The study, taken as a whole, reports: The authors listed roughly 150 TCR beta chains as cytomegalovirus-associated. Among the sequence variants, a highly shared cluster was likely an artifact of sequencing. A later analysis found that most CMV-associated TCR beta chains appeared HLA-restricted.

In the PCR, 60 Vbeta and 13 Jbeta primers were used. Generated by immunoSEQ multiplex PCR, the TCRdb table keeps only in-frame clones and is missing some. Found here are roughly 300,000 clones, more than 80% of them singletons; the top ten hold less than 4%. Per germline, CDR1 MDHEN and CDR2 SYDVKM. The CDR3 extends over 13 amino acids. V lost 8 bases and J lost 0, with 8 bases in between. The specimen sequenced was PBMCs. The V and J genes are TRBV28 and TRBJ1-5, with no clear D. The clonotype comes from a middle-aged man in good health and CMV-seropositive. As DNA, the CDR3 is TGTGCCAGCGAACAGTATAGCAATCAGCCCCAGCATTTT. Its protein product is CASEQYSNQPQHF.